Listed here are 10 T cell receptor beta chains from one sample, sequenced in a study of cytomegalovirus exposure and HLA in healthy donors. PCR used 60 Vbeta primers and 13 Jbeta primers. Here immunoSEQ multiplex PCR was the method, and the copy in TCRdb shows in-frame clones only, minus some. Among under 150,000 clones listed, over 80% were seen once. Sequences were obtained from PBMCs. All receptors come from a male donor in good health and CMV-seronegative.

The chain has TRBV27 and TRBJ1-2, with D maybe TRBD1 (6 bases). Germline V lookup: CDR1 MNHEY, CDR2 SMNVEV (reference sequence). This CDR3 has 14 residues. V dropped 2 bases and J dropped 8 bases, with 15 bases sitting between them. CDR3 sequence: CASSLEGGVGGYTF. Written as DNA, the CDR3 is TGTGCCAGCAGTTTAGAGGGGGGGGTAGGAGGCTACACCTTC.

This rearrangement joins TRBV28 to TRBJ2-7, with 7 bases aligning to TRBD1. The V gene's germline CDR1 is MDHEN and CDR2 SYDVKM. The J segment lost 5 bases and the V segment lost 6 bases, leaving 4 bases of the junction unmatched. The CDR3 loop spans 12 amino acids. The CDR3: CASRGTVNEQYF. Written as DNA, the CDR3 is TGTGCCAGCAGGGGGACAGTTAACGAGCAGTACTTC. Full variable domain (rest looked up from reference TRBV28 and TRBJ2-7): DVKVTQSSRYLVKRTGEKVFLECVQDMDHENMFWYRQDPGLGLRLIYFSYDVKMKEKGDIPEGYSVSREKKERFSLILESASTNQTSMYLCASRGTVNEQYFGPGTRLTVT.

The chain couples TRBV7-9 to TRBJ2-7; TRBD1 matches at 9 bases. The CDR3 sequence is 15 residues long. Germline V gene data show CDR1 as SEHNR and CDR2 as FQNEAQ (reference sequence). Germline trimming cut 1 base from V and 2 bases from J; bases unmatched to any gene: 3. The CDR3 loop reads CASSLDRGRTYEQYF. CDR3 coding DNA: TGTGCCAGCAGCTTAGACAGGGGGCGTACCTACGAGCAGTACTTC.

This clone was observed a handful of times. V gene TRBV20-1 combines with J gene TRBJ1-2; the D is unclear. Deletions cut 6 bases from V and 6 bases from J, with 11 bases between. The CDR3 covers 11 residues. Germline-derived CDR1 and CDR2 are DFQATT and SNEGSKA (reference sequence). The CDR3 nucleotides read TGCAGTGCCCTGCGGGAGGATGGCTACACCTTC. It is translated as CSALREDGYTF.

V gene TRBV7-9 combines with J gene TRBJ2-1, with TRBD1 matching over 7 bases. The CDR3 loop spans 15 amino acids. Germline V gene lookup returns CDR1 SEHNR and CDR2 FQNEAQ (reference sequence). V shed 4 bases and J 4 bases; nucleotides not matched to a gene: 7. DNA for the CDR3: TGTGCCAGCAGCTACCGGACAGGCGAATACAATGAGCAGTTCTTC. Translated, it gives CASSYRTGEYNEQFF.

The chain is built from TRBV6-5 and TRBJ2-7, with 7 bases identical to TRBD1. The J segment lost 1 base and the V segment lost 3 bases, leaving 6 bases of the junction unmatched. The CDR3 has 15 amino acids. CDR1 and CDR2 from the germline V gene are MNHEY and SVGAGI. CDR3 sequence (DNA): TGTGCCAGCAGTTATGACAGGGAAGCATCCTACGAGCAGTACTTC. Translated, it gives CASSYDREASYEQYF.

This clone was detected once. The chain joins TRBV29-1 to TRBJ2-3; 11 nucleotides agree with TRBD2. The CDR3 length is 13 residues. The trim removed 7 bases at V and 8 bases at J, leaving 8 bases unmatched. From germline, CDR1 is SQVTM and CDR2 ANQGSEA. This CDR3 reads CSALAGGPGTQYF. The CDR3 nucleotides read TGCAGCGCTTTAGCGGGGGGGCCAGGTACGCAGTATTTT.

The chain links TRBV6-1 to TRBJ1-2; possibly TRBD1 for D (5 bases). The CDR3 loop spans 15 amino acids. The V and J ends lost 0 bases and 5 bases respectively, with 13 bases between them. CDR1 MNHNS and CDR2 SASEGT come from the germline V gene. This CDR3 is CASSEAGAGRYGYTF. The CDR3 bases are TGTGCCAGCAGTGAAGCTGGGGCCGGCCGGTATGGCTACACCTTC.

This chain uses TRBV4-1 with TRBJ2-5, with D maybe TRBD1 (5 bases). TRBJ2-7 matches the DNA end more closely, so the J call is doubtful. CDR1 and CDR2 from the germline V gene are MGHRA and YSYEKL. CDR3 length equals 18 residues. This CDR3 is CASSQDPPEQDISYEQYF. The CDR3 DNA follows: TGCGCCAGCAGCCAAGATCCTCCGGAACAGGATATCTCCTACGAGCAGTACTTC.

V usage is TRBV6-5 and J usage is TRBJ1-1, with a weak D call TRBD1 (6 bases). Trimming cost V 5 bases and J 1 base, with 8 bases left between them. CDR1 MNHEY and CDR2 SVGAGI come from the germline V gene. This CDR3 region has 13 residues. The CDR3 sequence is CASSRGQNTEAFF. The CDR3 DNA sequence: TGTGCCAGCAGTAGGGGACAGAACACTGAAGCTTTCTTT.